The 5 T cell receptor beta chains below were found in one sample sequenced in a study of T cell repertoires in cytomegalovirus infection. TCRdb independently ran MiXCR on the reads; one entry per CDR3 protein. The data show over 450,000 distinct CDR3 sequences, with around 11% seen just once and approximately 10% held by the top ten. The sample comprised PBMCs. Every receptor here comes from a human donor in good health (CMV status not recorded). Some clones in this sample may be carry-over from other donors' samples.

In this sample, this clonotype turned up a few times. The rearrangement joins TRBV9 to TRBJ2-3; D uncertain. V lost 2 bases to trimming and J lost 2 bases, with 6 bases between them. The length of the CDR3 is 13 residues. Germline CDR1 and CDR2: SGDLS and YYNGEE. CDR3 loop: CASSVTTTDTQYF. The CDR3 region has the DNA TGTGCCAGCAGCGTGACGACCACAGATACGCAGTATTTT.

This clonotype has more than one count but fewer than ten. This sequence joins TRBV20-1 and TRBJ2-7; D may correspond to TRBD1 or TRBD2 (7 bases each). Germline V lookup: CDR1 DFQATT, CDR2 SNEGSKA (reference sequence). This CDR3 has 13 residues. The germline V and J ends were trimmed by 6 bases and 2 bases, with 14 bases remaining between them. Here the CDR3 reads CSAPGGVPYEQYF. CDR3 nucleotide sequence: TGCAGTGCCCCAGGGGGGGTGCCCTACGAGCAGTACTTC.

The sample holds many counts of this clonotype. The chain recombines TRBV20-1 with TRBJ1-1, with TRBD1 matching over 9 bases. The CDR3 has 13 amino acids. CDR1 and CDR2 from the germline V gene are DFQATT and SNEGSKA (reference sequence). Germline trimming cut 7 bases from V and 3 bases from J; bases unmatched to any gene: 6. CDR3 in amino acids: CSVPGQGHTEAFF. The DNA of the CDR3 is TGCAGTGTACCGGGACAGGGACACACTGAAGCTTTCTTT.

The J gene is TRBJ2-7, the V gene TRBV20-1; D is unresolved. Germline assignment: CDR1 DFQATT and CDR2 SNEGSKA (reference sequence). The CDR3 totals 13 residues. Trimming pared 0 bases from V and 3 bases from J, leaving 9 bases between. CDR3: CSARDKTSYEQYF. In nucleotides, the CDR3 is TGCAGTGCTAGAGATAAGACCAGCTACGAGCAGTACTTC.

This clonotype was counted at least ten times. The V gene is TRBV7-2, the J gene TRBJ2-1; 9 bases agree with TRBD1. The CDR3 spans 15 residues. V was pared by 2 bases and J by 8 bases, with 7 bases of the junction left unmatched. CDR1 and CDR2 (germline): SGHTA, FQGNSA. The DNA for the CDR3 is TGTGCCAGCAGCTTAAGTGGACAGGGGATCGATGAGCAGTTCTTC. Protein product: CASSLSGQGIDEQFF. Combining the CDR3 with reference TRBV7-2 and TRBJ2-1 gives the whole variable domain GAGVSQSPSNKVTEKGKDVELRCDPISGHTALYWYRQSLGQGLEFLIYFQGNSAPDKSGLPSDRFSAERTGGSVSTLTIQRTQQEDSAVYLCASSLSGQGIDEQFFGPGTRLTVL.